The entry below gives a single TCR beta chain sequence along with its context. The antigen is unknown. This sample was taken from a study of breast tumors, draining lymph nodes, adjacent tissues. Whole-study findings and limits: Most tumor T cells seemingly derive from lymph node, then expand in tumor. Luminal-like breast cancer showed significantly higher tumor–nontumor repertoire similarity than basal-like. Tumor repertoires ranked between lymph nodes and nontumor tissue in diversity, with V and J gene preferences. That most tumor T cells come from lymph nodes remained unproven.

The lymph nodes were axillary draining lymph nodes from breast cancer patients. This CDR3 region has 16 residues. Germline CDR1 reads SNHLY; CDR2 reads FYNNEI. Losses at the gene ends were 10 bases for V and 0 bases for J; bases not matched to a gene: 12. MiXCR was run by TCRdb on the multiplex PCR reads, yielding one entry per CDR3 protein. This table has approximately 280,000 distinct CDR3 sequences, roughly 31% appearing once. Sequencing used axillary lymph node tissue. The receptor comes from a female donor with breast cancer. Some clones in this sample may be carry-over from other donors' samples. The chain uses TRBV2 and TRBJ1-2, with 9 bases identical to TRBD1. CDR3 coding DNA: TGTGCCATTAGTGGGGGACAGGGCCGTACTAACTATGGCTACACCTTC. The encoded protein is CAISGGQGRTNYGYTF.